This entry concerns a single T cell receptor beta chain. Germline V gene data show CDR1 as SGHTA and CDR2 as FQGTGA. The CDR3 covers 13 residues. The J segment lost 7 bases and the V segment lost 4 bases, leaving 2 bases of the junction unmatched. Beta-chain TCR CDR3 regions were amplified from RNA transcripts. After a first-round RT-PCR with HTBI primers, a second-round multiplex PCR was run. In TCRdb, the multiplex PCR reads were re-called with MiXCR into one record per CDR3 protein. The sample has hundreds of thousands of distinct CDR3 sequences; approximately 14% are singletons. This record comes from a study of Graves' ophthalmopathy and Graves' hyperthyroidism.

Sample: blood. The sequence was obtained from a woman aged 25 to 39 with Graves' ophthalmopathy. The chain is built from TRBV7-3 and TRBJ2-2; 8 bases are a match to TRBD1. CDR3 bases: TGTGCCAGCAGCTCGACAGGGGACGGGGAGCTGTTTTTT. It codes for CASSSTGDGELFF. The full variable domain, completed using reference TRBV7-3 and TRBJ2-2, is GAGVSQTPSNKVTEKGKYVELRCDPISGHTALYWYRQSLGQGPEFLIYFQGTGAADDSGLPNDRFFAVRPEGSVSTLKIQRTERGDSAVYLCASSSTGDGELFFGEGSRLTVL.